This T cell receptor beta chain was observed in a study of cytomegalovirus exposure and HLA in healthy donors. CDR1 is MDHEN, CDR2 SYDVKM, per germline. The V segment lost 6 bases and the J segment 4 bases; nucleotides outside the gene matches: 1. The CDR3 sequence is 13 residues long. Primers: 60 Vbeta forward and 13 Jbeta reverse. Here immunoSEQ multiplex PCR was the method, and the copy in TCRdb shows in-frame clones only, minus some. The data hold some 180,000 clones, with more than 75% observed a single time. This receptor was obtained from a woman in her twenties or thirties in good health and CMV-seropositive. The sample comprised PBMCs. The V and J genes are TRBV28 and TRBJ1-3, with 9 bases aligning to TRBD1. CDR3 region: CASRGQGGNTIYF. The CDR3 coding sequence is TGTGCCAGCAGGGGACAGGGAGGAAACACCATATATTTT.